Following are 23 T cell receptor beta chains from one sample sequenced in a study of neoadjuvant anti-PD-1 for oral cavity cancer. TCRdb's copy holds only in-frame clones and misses some; the assay was immunoSEQ multiplex PCR. Of 10,000 to 15,000 clones in the sample, approximately 66% were seen once. Sequencing used PBMCs, obtained before nivolumab (anti-PD-1) treatment. These receptors were taken from a person aged 40 to 85 with oral cavity squamous cell carcinoma.

The rearrangement joins TRBV5-6 to TRBJ1-5, with 7 bases matching TRBD1. The ends lost 1 base at V and 1 base at J; junction bases unmatched: 5. The V gene's germline CDR1 is SGHDT and CDR2 YYEEEE. CDR3 length equals 16 residues. CDR3 sequence reads: CASSLQGGESNQPQHF. The CDR3 bases are TGTGCCAGCAGCTTGCAGGGGGGCGAGAGCAATCAGCCCCAGCATTTT.

The chain joins TRBV19 to TRBJ2-6; tentatively, D is TRBD2 (6 bases). From germline, CDR1 is LNHDA and CDR2 SQIVND (reference sequence). Trimming stripped 3 bases from V and 0 bases from J, with 12 bases between. This CDR3 has 17 residues. The DNA for the CDR3 is TGTGCCAGTAGTATCGGGTTGCGGGGCTCTGGGGCCAACGTCCTGACTTTC. Protein sequence: CASSIGLRGSGANVLTF.

The chain is built from TRBV6-6 and TRBJ1-5; tentatively, D is TRBD1 (5 bases). V dropped 7 bases and J dropped 0 bases, with 10 bases sitting between them. This CDR3 region has 14 residues. Germline V gives CDR1 MNHNY, CDR2 SVGAGI (reference sequence). The CDR3 region has the DNA TGTGCCAGCAAAAGACAGTATAGCAATCAGCCCCAGCATTTT. This translates into CASKRQYSNQPQHF.

V and J are TRBV5-8 and TRBJ2-1, with D perhaps assigned TRBD1 or TRBD2 (5 bases each). The V end was cut by 5 bases, the J end by 9 bases, with 15 bases between. The CDR3 consists of 13 residues. Germline-derived CDR1 and CDR2 are SGHTS and YDEGEE. DNA for the CDR3: TGTGCCAGCAGAATCGGGACCGAGCGTGAGCAGTTCTTC. Its translation is CASRIGTEREQFF. Variable domain in full (rest from reference TRBV5-8 and TRBJ2-1): EAGVTQSPTHLIKTRGQQATLRCSPISGHTSVYWYQQALGLGLQFLLWYDEGEERNRGNFPPRFSGRQFPNYSSELNVNALELEDSALYLCASRIGTEREQFFGPGTRLTVL.

The CDR3 nucleotides are TGTGCCAGCAGTCCTAGCGGGGGCTCCTACGAGCAGTACTTC. Translation gives CASSPSGGSYEQYF. This rearrangement joins TRBV27 to TRBJ2-7, with 10 bases lining up with TRBD2. The V gene end was trimmed by 5 bases and the J gene end by 0 bases; junction bases not matched to a gene: 1. CDR1 is MNHEY and CDR2 is SMNVEV in the germline V gene (reference sequence). There are 14 residues in the CDR3.

This clone occurred a few times. V gene TRBV27 combines with J gene TRBJ2-3; D is unresolved. This CDR3 contains 13 residues. Germline V gene sequence: CDR1 MNHEY, CDR2 SMNVEV (reference sequence). V dropped 3 bases and J dropped 3 bases, with 7 bases sitting between them. The CDR3 nucleotides read TGTGCCAGCAGTTTTGCCAGGACAGATACGCAGTATTTT. Translating gives CASSFARTDTQYF.

This chain uses TRBV2 with TRBJ1-1, with 9 nucleotides matching TRBD1. V lost 7 bases and J lost 5; bases outside the gene matches: 5. The CDR3 length is 13 residues. Per germline, CDR1 SNHLY and CDR2 FYNNEI. This CDR3 is CASNLDRGTEAFF. CDR3 DNA: TGTGCCAGCAACCTTGACAGGGGGACTGAAGCTTTCTTT.

The V and J genes are TRBV4-1 and TRBJ2-1; possibly TRBD1 for D (6 bases). V was trimmed by 3 bases and J by 5 bases, leaving 8 bases between them. Germline V gene data show CDR1 as MGHRA and CDR2 as YSYEKL. The CDR3 length is 13 residues. This CDR3 is CASSHRGDNEQFF. The CDR3 coding sequence is TGCGCCAGCAGCCACAGGGGAGACAATGAGCAGTTCTTC.

The chain employs TRBV27 and TRBJ2-5; 8 bases match TRBD2. The CDR3 spans 14 residues. Germline V lookup: CDR1 MNHEY, CDR2 SMNVEV (reference sequence). V was pared by 3 bases and J by 2 bases, with 2 bases of the junction left unmatched. The CDR3 loop is CASSFAGGQETQYF. DNA for the CDR3: TGTGCCAGCAGTTTTGCGGGAGGTCAAGAGACCCAGTACTTC.

V and J are TRBV11-1 and TRBJ2-7; the D gene is possibly TRBD2 (5 bases). The CDR3 consists of 13 residues. Germline-derived CDR1 and CDR2 are SGHAT and FQDESV (reference sequence). V shed 5 bases and J shed 3 bases, with 11 bases lying between them. The CDR3: CASSVDSNYEQYF. As DNA, the CDR3 is TGTGCCAGCAGCGTGGACTCTAACTACGAGCAGTACTTC.

This clone has more than one count but fewer than ten. Sequence at one end of the junction differs from germline and may be a read error. The chain uses TRBV5-6 and TRBJ1-2; the D is unclear. CDR3 length: 13 residues. Germline lookup yields CDR1 SGHDT and CDR2 YYEEEE. The CDR3 protein is CASGLASNSGYTF. CDR3 in DNA: TGTGCCAGCGGCTTGGCTTCCAACTCTGGCTACACCTTC.

This clone has a handful of counts. This chain links TRBV11-2 with TRBJ2-2; D is uncertain. The CDR3 extends over 13 amino acids. The germline V gene has CDR1 SGHAT and CDR2 FQNNGV. V lost 1 base to trimming and J lost 5 bases, with 5 bases between them. The CDR3 sequence is CASSLVGTGELFF. The CDR3 DNA follows: TGTGCCAGCAGCTTAGTGGGAACCGGGGAGCTGTTTTTT.

This clone was picked up a small number of times. The V call is TRBV6-1, the J call TRBJ1-2; D is perhaps TRBD1 (6 bases). Trimming took 6 bases from V and 7 from J, leaving 21 bases between them. Germline-derived CDR1 and CDR2 are MNHNS and SASEGT. The CDR3 extends over 15 amino acids. CDR3 sequence (DNA): TGTGCCAGCAGACGAACGGGGTCGGGGGCAGGTGGCTACACCTTC. As protein: CASRRTGSGAGGYTF.

V and J are TRBV9 and TRBJ1-1; TRBD1 aligns across 12 bases. V was clipped by 4 bases and J by 1 base; unmatched bases: 5. Germline V gene sequence: CDR1 SGDLS, CDR2 YYNGEE. The CDR3 is made up of 16 amino acids. CDR3 protein: CASSLGTGGANTEAFF. The DNA for the CDR3 is TGTGCCAGCAGCCTGGGGACAGGGGGCGCGAACACTGAAGCTTTCTTT.

A few counts support this clone. The chain carries TRBV2 and TRBJ2-7; D is unclear. Germline V gene lookup returns CDR1 SNHLY and CDR2 FYNNEI. The CDR3 sequence is 12 residues long. Trimming pared 6 bases from V and 4 bases from J, leaving 10 bases between. CDR3: CASRFMKYEQYF. CDR3 nucleotides: TGTGCCAGCAGATTTATGAAGTACGAGCAGTACTTC.

The J gene is TRBJ2-7, the V gene TRBV9; D perhaps matches TRBD1 (6 bases). This CDR3 contains 14 residues. Trimming took off 4 bases at V and 3 bases at J, with 14 bases between the two ends. Germline CDR1 and CDR2: SGDLS and YYNGEE. The CDR3 nucleotides are TGTGCCAGCAGCTCGGAGACAGGCTACTACGAGCAGTACTTC. Its protein is CASSSETGYYEQYF.

V is TRBV10-3 and J is TRBJ2-2, with D unresolved. This CDR3 has 12 amino acids. V was cut by 9 bases and J by 6 bases, with 11 bases left in between. Germline assignment: CDR1 ENHRY and CDR2 SYGVKD. The CDR3 protein is CAISRTAGELFF. The CDR3 DNA is TGTGCCATTAGCAGGACGGCCGGGGAGCTGTTTTTT.

The table lists this clone with a few counts. The chain uses TRBV5-5 and TRBJ1-1, with D hard to call. Germline CDR1 reads SGHKS; CDR2 reads YYEKEE (reference sequence). The CDR3 totals 14 residues. With 2 bases removed from V and 2 bases from J, the gap between germline ends came to 10 bases. The CDR3 reads CASSFSLLNTEAFF. The CDR3 DNA sequence: TGTGCCAGCAGCTTCTCACTCTTAAACACTGAAGCTTTCTTT.

V is TRBV5-1 and J is TRBJ2-3; 8 nucleotides match TRBD2. V was pared by 0 bases and J by 0 bases, with 3 bases of the junction left unmatched. Germline V lookup: CDR1 SGHRS, CDR2 YFSETQ. The CDR3 has 16 residues. This CDR3 is CASSLGVAGSTDTQYF. The DNA of the CDR3 is TGCGCCAGCAGCTTGGGAGTAGCGGGGAGCACAGATACGCAGTATTTT.

V usage is TRBV2 and J usage is TRBJ1-1; TRBD1 matches 7 bases. The germline V gene has CDR1 SNHLY and CDR2 FYNNEI. With V trimmed by 5 bases and J by 1 base, 4 bases remained unmatched. The CDR3 length is 14 residues. The CDR3 sequence is CASSFTGANTEAFF. CDR3 coding DNA: TGTGCCAGCAGTTTTACAGGGGCGAACACTGAAGCTTTCTTT. The full variable domain, completed using reference TRBV2 and TRBJ1-1, is EPEVTQTPSHQVTQMGQEVILRCVPISNHLYFYWYRQILGQKVEFLVSFYNNEISEKSEIFDDQFSVERPDGSNFTLKIRSTKLEDSAMYFCASSFTGANTEAFFGQGTRLTVV.

This chain connects TRBV5-1 to TRBJ2-7, with D perhaps TRBD1 (5 bases). Trimming removed 2 bases at V and 1 base at J, with 13 bases between. This CDR3 has 15 residues. The germline V gene has CDR1 SGHRS and CDR2 YFSETQ. CDR3: CASSFGRATSYEQYF. The CDR3 DNA is TGCGCCAGCAGCTTCGGCAGGGCTACTTCCTACGAGCAGTACTTC.

In DNA form, the CDR3 reads TGTGCCAGCAGTTTACAGTACAGGTACGAGCAGTACTTC. Amino acids: CASSLQYRYEQYF. V and J are TRBV27 and TRBJ2-7, with D possibly TRBD1 on 5 matching bases. The germline CDR1 and CDR2 sequences are MNHEY and SMNVEV (reference sequence). Trimming cost V 2 bases and J 4 bases, with 9 bases left between them. CDR3 length: 13 residues.

The rearrangement links TRBV28 to TRBJ2-7, with a possible D match to TRBD1 (5 bases). Germline CDR1 is MDHEN and CDR2 is SYDVKM. CDR3 size: 14 residues. V was trimmed by 5 bases and J by 4 bases, leaving 15 bases between them. The CDR3 DNA reads TGTGCCAGCAGTAGACAGAGCCTCTCATACGAGCAGTACTTC. Encoded protein: CASSRQSLSYEQYF.